This T cell receptor beta chain is drawn from a study of human T cells and chemical hapten exposure. About the research overall: It was small differences in pooled library volume that mainly caused per-sample TCR yields to vary. Study results and limitations: Following DPC sensitization, TCRs present above 1 in 1000 frequency showed no change.

Unique molecular identifiers were affixed to discrete cDNA molecules within the library. TCRdb analysed the 5' RACE reads with MiXCR anew, one entry per CDR3 protein. The sample consists of some 150,000 distinct CDR3 sequences, about 4% of them appearing once. This clonotype has a count of ten or more. Its matching antigen is unknown. Between the trimmed V and J ends, which lost 4 bases and 6 bases, there was a span of 16 bases. This CDR3 contains 15 residues. Total RNA extraction was carried out from unfractionated whole blood. The V call is TRBV12-3 or TRBV12-4, the J call TRBJ1-5; a weak D match, TRBD1 (5 bases). The source of this sequence is a female donor in good health. The CDR3: CASSSQRLGGQPQHF. The CDR3 DNA reads TGTGCCAGCAGTTCGCAAAGGTTGGGGGGTCAGCCCCAGCATTTT.